This T cell receptor beta chain is drawn from a study of blood T cell repertoires in COVID-19. Looking at the study overall: Acute-phase and convalescent COVID-19 samples originated in the United States, Italy and Spain. The analysed material was cDNA or gDNA that came from T cells, B-cell-depleted T cells, or PBMCs.

Original analysis: Reference gene primers were amplified, and this amplification served to estimate nucleated cell counts. TCRdb's table, derived via immunoSEQ multiplex PCR, lists solely in-frame clones and lacks some. V and J calls and clone size are those listed in that table; D and trimming were worked out from the DNA. The sample records about 82,000 clones, around 85% being singletons. Germline-derived CDR1 and CDR2 are MNHEY and SMNVEV (reference sequence). The V and J ends lost 5 bases and 4 bases, in that order; junction bases with no gene match: 10. The CDR3 consists of 16 residues. The chain joins TRBV27 to TRBJ2-2; 7 bases map to TRBD2. Sequencing was carried out using peripheral blood. The sequence was obtained from an elderly man with active or convalescent COVID-19. The DNA of the CDR3 is TGTGCCAGCAGTACCCCGTCGGGGGGAGGCACCGGGGAGCTGTTTTTT. It codes for CASSTPSGGGTGELFF.